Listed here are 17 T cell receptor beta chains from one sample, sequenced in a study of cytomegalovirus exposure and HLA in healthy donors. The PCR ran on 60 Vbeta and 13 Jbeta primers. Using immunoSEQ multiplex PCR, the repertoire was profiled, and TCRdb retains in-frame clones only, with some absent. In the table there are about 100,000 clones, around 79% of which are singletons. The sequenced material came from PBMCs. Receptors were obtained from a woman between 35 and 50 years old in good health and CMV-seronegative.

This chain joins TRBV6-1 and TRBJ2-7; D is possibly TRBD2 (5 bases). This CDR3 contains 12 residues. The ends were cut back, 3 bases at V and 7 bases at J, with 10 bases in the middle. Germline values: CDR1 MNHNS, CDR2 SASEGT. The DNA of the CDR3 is TGTGCCAGCAGTGATCTTGGAGGAGAGCAGTACTTC. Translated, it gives CASSDLGGEQYF.

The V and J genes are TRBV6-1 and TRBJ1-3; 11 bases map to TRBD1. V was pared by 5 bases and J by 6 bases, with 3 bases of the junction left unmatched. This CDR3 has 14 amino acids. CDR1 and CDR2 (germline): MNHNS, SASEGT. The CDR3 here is CASSRTGGENTIYF. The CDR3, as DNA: TGTGCCAGCAGTAGGACAGGGGGCGAAAACACCATATATTTT.

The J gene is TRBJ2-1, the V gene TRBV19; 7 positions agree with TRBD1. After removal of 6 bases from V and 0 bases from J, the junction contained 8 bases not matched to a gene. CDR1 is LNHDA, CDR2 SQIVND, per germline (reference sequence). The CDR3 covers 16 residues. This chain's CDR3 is CASRSRTGGSYNEQFF. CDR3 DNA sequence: TGTGCCAGTAGGTCCAGGACAGGCGGCTCCTACAATGAGCAGTTCTTC.

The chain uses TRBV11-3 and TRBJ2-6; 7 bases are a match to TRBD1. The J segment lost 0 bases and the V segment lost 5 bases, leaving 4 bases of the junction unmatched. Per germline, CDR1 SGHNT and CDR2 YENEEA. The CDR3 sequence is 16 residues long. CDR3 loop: CASSRQGPSGANVLTF. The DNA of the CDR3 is TGTGCCAGCAGCAGACAGGGTCCCTCTGGGGCCAACGTCCTGACTTTC.

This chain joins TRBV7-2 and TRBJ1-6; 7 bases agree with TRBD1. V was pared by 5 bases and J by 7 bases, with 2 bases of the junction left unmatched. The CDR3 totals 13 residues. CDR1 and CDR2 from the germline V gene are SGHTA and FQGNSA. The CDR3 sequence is CASSVQGNSPLHF. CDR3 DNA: TGTGCCAGCAGCGTACAGGGGAATTCACCCCTCCACTTT. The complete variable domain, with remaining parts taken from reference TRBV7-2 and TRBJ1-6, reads GAGVSQSPSNKVTEKGKDVELRCDPISGHTALYWYRQSLGQGLEFLIYFQGNSAPDKSGLPSDRFSAERTGGSVSTLTIQRTQQEDSAVYLCASSVQGNSPLHFGNGTRLTVT.

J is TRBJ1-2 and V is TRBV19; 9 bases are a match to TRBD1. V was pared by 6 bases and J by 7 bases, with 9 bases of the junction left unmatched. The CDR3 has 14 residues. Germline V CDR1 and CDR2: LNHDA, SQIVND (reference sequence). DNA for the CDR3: TGTGCCAGTAGGAAGGGACAGGGACGATTTGGCTACACCTTC. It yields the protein CASRKGQGRFGYTF.

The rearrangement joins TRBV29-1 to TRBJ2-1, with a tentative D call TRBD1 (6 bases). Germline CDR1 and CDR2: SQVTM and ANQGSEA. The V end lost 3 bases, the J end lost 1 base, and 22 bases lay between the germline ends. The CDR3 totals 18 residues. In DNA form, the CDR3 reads TGCAGCGTTGACTCCTCCGGGACACGGACGCCTTCCTACAATGAGCAGTTCTTC. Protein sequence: CSVDSSGTRTPSYNEQFF.

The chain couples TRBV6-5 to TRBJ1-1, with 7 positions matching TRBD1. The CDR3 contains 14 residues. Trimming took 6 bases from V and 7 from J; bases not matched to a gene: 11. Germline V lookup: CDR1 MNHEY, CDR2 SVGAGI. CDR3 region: CASSHGQELSEAFF. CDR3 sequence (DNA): TGTGCCAGCAGCCATGGACAGGAGCTTAGTGAAGCTTTCTTT.

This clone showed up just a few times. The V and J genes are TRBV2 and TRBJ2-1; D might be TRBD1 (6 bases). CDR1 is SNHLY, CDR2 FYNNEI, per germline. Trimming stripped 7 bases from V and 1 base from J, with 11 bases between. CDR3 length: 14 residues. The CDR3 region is CASNHRESYNEQFF. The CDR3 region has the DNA TGTGCCAGCAACCACAGGGAGTCCTACAATGAGCAGTTCTTC.

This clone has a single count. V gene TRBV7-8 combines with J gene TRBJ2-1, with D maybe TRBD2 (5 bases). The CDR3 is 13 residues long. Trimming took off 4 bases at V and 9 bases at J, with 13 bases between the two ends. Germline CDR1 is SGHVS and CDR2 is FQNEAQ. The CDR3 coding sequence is TGTGCCAGCAGCTCGGATCCGGAGGTTGAGCAGTTCTTC. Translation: CASSSDPEVEQFF.

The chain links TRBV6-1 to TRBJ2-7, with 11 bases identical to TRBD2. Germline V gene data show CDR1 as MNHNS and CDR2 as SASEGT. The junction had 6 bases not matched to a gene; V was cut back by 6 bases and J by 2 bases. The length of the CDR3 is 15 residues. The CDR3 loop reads CASRAGTSGAYEQYF. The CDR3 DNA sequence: TGTGCCAGCAGGGCAGGGACTAGCGGCGCCTACGAGCAGTACTTC.

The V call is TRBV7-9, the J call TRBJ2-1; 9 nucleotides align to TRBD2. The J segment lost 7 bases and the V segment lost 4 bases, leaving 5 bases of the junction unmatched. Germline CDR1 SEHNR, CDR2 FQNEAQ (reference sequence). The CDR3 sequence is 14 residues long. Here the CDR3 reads CASSSRGGVNEQFF. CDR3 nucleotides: TGTGCCAGCAGCTCCCGCGGGGGGGTTAATGAGCAGTTCTTC.

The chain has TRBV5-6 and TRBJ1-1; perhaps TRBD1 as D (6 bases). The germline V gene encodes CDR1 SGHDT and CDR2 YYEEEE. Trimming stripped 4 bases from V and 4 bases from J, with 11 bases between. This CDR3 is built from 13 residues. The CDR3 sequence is CASSLTGLTEAFF. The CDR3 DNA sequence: TGTGCCAGCAGCCTAACAGGGCTCACTGAAGCTTTCTTT.

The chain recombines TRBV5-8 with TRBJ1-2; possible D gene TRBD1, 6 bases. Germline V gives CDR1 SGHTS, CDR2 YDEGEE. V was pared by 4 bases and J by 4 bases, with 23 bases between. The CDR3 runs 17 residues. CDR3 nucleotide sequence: TGTGCCAGCAGCCCTAACAGGGCGGAGTCGGTTAGCTATGGCTACACCTTC. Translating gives CASSPNRAESVSYGYTF.

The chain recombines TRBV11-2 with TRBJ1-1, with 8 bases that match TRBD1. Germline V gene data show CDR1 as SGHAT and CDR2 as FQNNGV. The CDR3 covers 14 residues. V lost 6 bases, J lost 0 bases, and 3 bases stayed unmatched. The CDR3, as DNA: TGTGCCAGCAGGGGACAGGTTTTGAACACTGAAGCTTTCTTT. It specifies CASRGQVLNTEAFF.

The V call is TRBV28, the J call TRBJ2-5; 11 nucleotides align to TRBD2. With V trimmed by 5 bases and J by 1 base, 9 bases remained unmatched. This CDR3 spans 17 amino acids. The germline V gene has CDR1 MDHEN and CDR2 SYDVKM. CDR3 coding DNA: TGTGCCAGCAGTGGGACCATCGGGACTAGCGGCCAAGAGACCCAGTACTTC. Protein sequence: CASSGTIGTSGQETQYF.

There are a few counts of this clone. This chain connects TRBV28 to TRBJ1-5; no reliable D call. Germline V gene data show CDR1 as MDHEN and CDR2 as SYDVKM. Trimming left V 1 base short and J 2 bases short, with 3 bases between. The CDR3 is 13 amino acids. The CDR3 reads CASSLSGNQPQHF. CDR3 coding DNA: TGTGCCAGCAGTTTATCTGGCAATCAGCCCCAGCATTTT.